The clone carrying this TCR beta chain came up a few times. The target antigen is unknown. This sample is drawn from a study of cytomegalovirus exposure and HLA in healthy donors. General observations from the study: Later examination showed HLA-associated TCR beta chains had greater clonal expansion than equally common others. Later analysis showed TCR association rates varying by HLA locus, highest for DRB1 and lowest for HLA-C. The availability of immune exposure information extended only to CMV serostatus.

In germline, CDR1 is MGHRA, CDR2 YSYEKL. The CDR3 has 15 amino acids. The V and J ends lost 0 bases and 2 bases respectively, with 10 bases between them. The PCR employed 60 Vbeta primers together with 13 Jbeta primers. Using immunoSEQ multiplex PCR, the repertoire was profiled, and TCRdb retains in-frame clones only, with some absent. The sample holds around 180,000 clones, about three quarters seen once. The specimen was PBMCs. The receptor comes from a girl aged 10 to 17 in good health and CMV-seronegative. The chain is built from TRBV4-1 and TRBJ1-2; D call uncertain. In DNA form, the CDR3 reads TGCGCCAGCAGCCAAGATAAGTCGGTAAACTATGGCTACACCTTC. Its protein is CASSQDKSVNYGYTF.